This T cell receptor (beta chain) was identified in a study of regulatory T cells in long-lasting Graves disease. This clonotype was recorded at least ten times. Relying on iRepertoire HTBI primers and Arm-PCR of CDR3 regions, the team built TCR beta libraries. TCRdb itself ran the multiplex PCR reads through MiXCR, one entry per CDR3 protein. The sample yields just over 600,000 distinct CDR3 sequences, approximately 15% seen once. As to time point: newly diagnosed GD, antithyroid drugs for less than 3 months. Generation of the TCR library employed RNA extracted from PBMCs. V shed 3 bases and J 7 bases; nucleotides not matched to a gene: 1. CDR1 GTSNPN and CDR2 SVGIG come from the germline V gene (reference sequence). The CDR3 runs to 13 residues. These data were likewise used in another study, on T cells in Graves' hyperthyroidism and ophthalmopathy. From that study: From stable hyperthyroidism, ophthalmopathy was set apart by a 13 V-J model.

This chain uses TRBV30 with TRBJ1-5; 12 nucleotides agree with TRBD1. The source is a woman in her 30s with Graves disease. The sequences come from peripheral blood mononuclear cells (PBMCs), collected at new diagnosis, from a patient treated with antithyroid drugs. The CDR3 bases are TGTGCCTGGAGGGGACAGGGGGCGCAGCCCCAGCATTTT. Translating gives CAWRGQGAQPQHF.